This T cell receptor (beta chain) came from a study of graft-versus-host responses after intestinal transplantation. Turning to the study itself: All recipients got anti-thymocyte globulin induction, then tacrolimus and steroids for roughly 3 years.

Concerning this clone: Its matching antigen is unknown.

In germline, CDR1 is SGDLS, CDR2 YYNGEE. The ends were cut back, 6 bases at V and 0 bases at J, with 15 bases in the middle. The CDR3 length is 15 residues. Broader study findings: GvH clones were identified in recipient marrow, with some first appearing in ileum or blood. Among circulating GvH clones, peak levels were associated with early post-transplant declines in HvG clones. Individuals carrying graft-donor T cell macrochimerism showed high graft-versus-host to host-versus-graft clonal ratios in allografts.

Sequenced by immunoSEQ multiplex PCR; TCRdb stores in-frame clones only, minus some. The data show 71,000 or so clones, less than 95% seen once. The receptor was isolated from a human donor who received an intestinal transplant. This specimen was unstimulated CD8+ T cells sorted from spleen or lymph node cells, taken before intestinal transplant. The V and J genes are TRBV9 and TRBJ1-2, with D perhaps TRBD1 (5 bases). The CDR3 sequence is CASTSRGVANYGYTF. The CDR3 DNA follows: TGTGCCAGCACCTCTAGGGGCGTAGCTAACTATGGCTACACCTTC.